This is a list of T cell receptor beta chains from one sample in a study of T cell repertoires in cytomegalovirus infection. A single record per CDR3 protein comes from TCRdb applying MiXCR to the reads. In the table there are a few hundred thousand distinct CDR3 sequences, 15% to 20% of which are singletons. What was sequenced was PBMCs. The receptors stem from a human donor in good health (CMV status not recorded). Some clones in this sample may be carry-over from other donors' samples. CDR3s leave out the opening cysteine and the closing phenylalanine or tryptophan. The order of the fields is CDR3 protein, J gene, V gene, D gene. The D gene is left open where the match is weak.

ASSLNYRGAGGYT | TRBJ1-2 | TRBV28 | TRBD1
SVSGSLVAKNIQY | TRBJ2-4 | TRBV20-1 | -
ASSPPRRFGNEQF | TRBJ2-1 | TRBV7-9 | -
ASSPLAGKETQY | TRBJ2-5 | TRBV18 | TRBD2
ASSEDRASYEQY | TRBJ2-7 | TRBV6-1 | -
ASSEMGLEGNTIY | TRBJ1-3 | TRBV2 | -
SAIGQGAQEQY | TRBJ2-7 | TRBV20-1 | TRBD1
ASSVTSISNQPQH | TRBJ1-5 | TRBV7-2 | -
ASSPTSGTGGSDTQY | TRBJ2-3 | TRBV6-6 | TRBD1
ATSRQQGGETQY | TRBJ2-5 | TRBV15 | TRBD1
ASSLGARTSYNEQF | TRBJ2-1 | TRBV7-2 | -
ASSLIREEDTQY | TRBJ2-3 | TRBV7-4 | -
ASSQERDRHSPLH | TRBJ1-6 | TRBV4-1 | TRBD1
ASSLSPGQSNYEQY | TRBJ2-7 | TRBV5-5 | TRBD1
ASSHDRGLSQPQH | TRBJ1-5 | TRBV12-3/TRBV12-4 | TRBD1